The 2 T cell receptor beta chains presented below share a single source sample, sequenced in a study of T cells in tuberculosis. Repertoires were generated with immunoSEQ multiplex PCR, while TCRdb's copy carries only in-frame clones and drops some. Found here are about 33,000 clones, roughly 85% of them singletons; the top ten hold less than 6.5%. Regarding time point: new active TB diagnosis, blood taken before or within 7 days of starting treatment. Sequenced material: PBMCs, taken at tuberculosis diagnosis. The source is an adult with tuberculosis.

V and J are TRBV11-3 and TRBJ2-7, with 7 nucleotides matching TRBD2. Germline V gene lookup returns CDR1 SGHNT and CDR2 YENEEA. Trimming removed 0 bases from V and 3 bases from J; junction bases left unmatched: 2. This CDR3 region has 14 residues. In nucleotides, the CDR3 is TGTGCCAGCAGCTTAGAGGGAGGGGACTACGAGCAGTACTTC. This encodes CASSLEGGDYEQYF.

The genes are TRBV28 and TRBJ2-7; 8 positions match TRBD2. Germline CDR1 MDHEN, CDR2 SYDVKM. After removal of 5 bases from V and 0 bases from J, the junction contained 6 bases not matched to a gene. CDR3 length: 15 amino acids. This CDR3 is CASSPSGGSSYEQYF. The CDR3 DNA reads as TGTGCCAGCAGTCCCAGCGGGGGTAGCTCCTACGAGCAGTACTTC. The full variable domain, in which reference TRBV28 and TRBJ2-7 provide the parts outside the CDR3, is DVKVTQSSRYLVKRTGEKVFLECVQDMDHENMFWYRQDPGLGLRLIYFSYDVKMKEKGDIPEGYSVSREKKERFSLILESASTNQTSMYLCASSPSGGSSYEQYFGPGTRLTVT.